Detailed here is one TCR beta chain. Its antigen specificity is not known. Base qualities are not provided; no much larger clone lies one nucleotide away. Including cysteine and phenylalanine, the CDR3 has 12 amino acids. Only CDR3 DNA remains: 36 bases, in frame from the first base. Unmatched junction bases come to 8, with V trimmed by 6 bases and J by 9 bases. According to the germline V gene, CDR1 reads SQVTM and CDR2 reads ANQGSEA. This sample is drawn from a study of technical replicates of blood from several donors (dated by TCRdb to 2015 to 2018). The library was produced with the immunoSEQ multiplex PCR assay. TCRdb obtained this table from immuneACCESS and retained in-frame rearrangements with V and J assigned. These tables miss some clones; where compared with another copy, unresolved V genes account for less than half of the shortfall, and the remainder is unexplained. Present in this sample are about 84,000 clones, around 97% of which were seen just once. Over 0.15% of the sample comes from the top ten.

Recombination linked TRBV29-1 to TRBJ2-1; TRBD2 aligns with 7 central bases. This TCR was sampled from a human donor in good health. The specimen was T cells isolated from PBMCs. This receptor carries the CDR3 CSVAGLVAEQFF. The bases are TGCAGCGTCGCCGGACTAGTCGCTGAGCAGTTCTTC.